This T cell receptor (beta chain) was obtained from a study of blood T cells in healthy people across ages. The CDR3 extends over 13 amino acids. Per germline, CDR1 SGHRS and CDR2 YFSETQ. V was cut by 0 bases and J by 6 bases, with 8 bases left in between. The count of this clonotype is one. Sample-barcoded 5' priming and a J-beta primer mix drove a second PCR of roughly 6 to 12 cycles. Unique molecular identifiers of 12 random nucleotides labeled each cDNA. TCRdb itself ran the 5' RACE reads through MiXCR, one entry per CDR3 protein. The sample consists of just under 900,000 distinct CDR3 sequences, about 28% of them appearing once.

Material: blood. The sequence was collected from a woman aged 80 or older in good health. The chain has TRBV5-1 and TRBJ2-3; D gene unclear. CDR3 sequence reads: CASSLDQLDTQYF. DNA for the CDR3: TGCGCCAGCAGCTTGGATCAACTGGATACGCAGTATTTT.